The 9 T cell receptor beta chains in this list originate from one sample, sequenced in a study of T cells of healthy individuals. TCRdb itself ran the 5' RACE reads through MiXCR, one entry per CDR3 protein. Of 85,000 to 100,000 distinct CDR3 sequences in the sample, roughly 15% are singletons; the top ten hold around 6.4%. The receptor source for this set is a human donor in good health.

CDR3 DNA sequence: TGCAGTGGGACGGATTCCTACGAGCAGTACTTC. This gives the protein CSGTDSYEQYF. The chain has TRBV20-1 and TRBJ2-7; D is undetermined. The CDR3 has 11 residues. The V gene lost 7 bases and the J gene lost 1 base, with 8 bases spanning the gap. The germline gives CDR1 DFQATT, CDR2 SNEGSKA (reference sequence).

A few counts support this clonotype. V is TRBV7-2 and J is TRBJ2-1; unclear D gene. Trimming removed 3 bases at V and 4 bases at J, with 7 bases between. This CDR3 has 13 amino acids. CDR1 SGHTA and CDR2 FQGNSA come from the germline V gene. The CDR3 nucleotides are TGTGCCAGCAGCTTTTCAGCATACAATGAGCAGTTCTTC. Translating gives CASSFSAYNEQFF.

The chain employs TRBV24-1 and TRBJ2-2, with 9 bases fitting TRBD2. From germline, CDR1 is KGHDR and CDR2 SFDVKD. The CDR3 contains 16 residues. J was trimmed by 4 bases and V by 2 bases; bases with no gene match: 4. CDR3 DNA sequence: TGTGCCACCAGTGATTGGACTAGCGACCCCACCGGGGAGCTGTTTTTT. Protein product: CATSDWTSDPTGELFF.

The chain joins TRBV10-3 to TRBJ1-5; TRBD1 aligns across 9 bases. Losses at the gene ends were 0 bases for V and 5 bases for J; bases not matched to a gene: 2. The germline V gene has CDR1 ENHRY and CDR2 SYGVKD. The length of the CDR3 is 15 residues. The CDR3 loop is CAISESTGGDQPQHF. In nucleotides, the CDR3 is TGTGCCATCAGTGAGTCGACAGGGGGGGATCAGCCCCAGCATTTT.

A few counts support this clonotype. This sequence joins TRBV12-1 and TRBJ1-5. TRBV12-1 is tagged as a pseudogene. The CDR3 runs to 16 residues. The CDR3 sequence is CASSSSVDKEYQPQHF. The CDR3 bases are TGTGCCAGCAGCTCCTCTGTAGACAAAGAGTATCAGCCCCAGCATTTT.

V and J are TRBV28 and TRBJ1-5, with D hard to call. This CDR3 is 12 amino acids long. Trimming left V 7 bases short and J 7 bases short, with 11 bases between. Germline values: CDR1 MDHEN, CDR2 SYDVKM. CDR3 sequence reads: CASTRPGQPQHF. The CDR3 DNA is TGTGCCAGCACCCGCCCGGGGCAGCCCCAGCATTTT.

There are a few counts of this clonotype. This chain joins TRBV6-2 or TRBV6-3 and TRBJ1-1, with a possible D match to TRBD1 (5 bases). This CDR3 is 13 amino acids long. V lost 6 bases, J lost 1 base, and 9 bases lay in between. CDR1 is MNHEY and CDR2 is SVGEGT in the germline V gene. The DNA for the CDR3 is TGTGCCAGCAGCCCTACAGGGAACACTGAAGCTTTCTTT. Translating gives CASSPTGNTEAFF.

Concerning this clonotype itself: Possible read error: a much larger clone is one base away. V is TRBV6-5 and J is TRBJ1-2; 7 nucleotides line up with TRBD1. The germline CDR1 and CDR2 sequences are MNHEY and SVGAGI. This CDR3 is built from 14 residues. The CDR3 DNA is TGTGCCAGCAGTCGCGACAGGGCTAAATATGGCTACACCTTC. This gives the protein CASSRDRAKYGYTF.

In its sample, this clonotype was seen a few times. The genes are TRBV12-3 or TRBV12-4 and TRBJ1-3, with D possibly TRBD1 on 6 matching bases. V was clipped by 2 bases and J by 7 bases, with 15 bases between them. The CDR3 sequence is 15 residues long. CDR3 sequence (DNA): TGTGCCAGCAGTTTACGGGGGGCCCCATCGAACACCATATATTTT. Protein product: CASSLRGAPSNTIYF.